This passage covers 30 T cell receptor beta chains from one sample sequenced in a study of CD8+CD57+ T cells in acquired aplastic anemia. The template used for profiling TCR beta VDJ and CDR3 was genomic DNA. TCRdb analysed the reads with MiXCR anew, one entry per CDR3 protein. The sample has 300,000 or so distinct CDR3 sequences, about three fifths seen once. Selection for sequencing was limited to patients who had shown CD8+CD57+ cell expansion by flow cytometry. Sequenced: sorted CD4+, CD8+, or CD8+CD57+ T cells (not recorded which) from PBMCs. All receptors come from a human donor with aplastic anemia.

This chain uses TRBV7-3 with TRBJ2-7; TRBD1 aligns across 8 bases. The CDR3 extends over 13 amino acids. CDR1 is SGHTA, CDR2 FQGTGA, per germline. After removal of 7 bases from V and 5 bases from J, the junction contained 7 bases not matched to a gene. The CDR3 sequence is CASIQDRGNEQYF. As DNA, the CDR3 is TGTGCCAGCATACAAGACAGGGGTAACGAGCAGTACTTC.

The chain employs TRBV20-1 and TRBJ2-5; D might be TRBD2 (6 bases). The CDR3 spans 14 residues. CDR1 and CDR2 (germline): DFQATT, SNEGSKA (reference sequence). Trimming removed 0 bases at V and 7 bases at J, with 15 bases between. The CDR3 here is CSARDSLLAGTQYF. In DNA, the CDR3 is TGCAGTGCTAGAGATAGTCTACTAGCAGGGACCCAGTACTTC.

CDR3 amino acids: CARRDPEGTDATQYF. The CDR3 bases are TGCGCCAGGCGGGACCCCGAGGGGACTGACGCGACCCAGTACTTC. The rearrangement joins TRBV10-1 to TRBJ2-5; TRBD2 might be the D (6 bases). V shed 9 bases and J shed 7 bases, with 24 bases lying between them. The CDR3 totals 15 residues. From germline, CDR1 is WNHNN and CDR2 SYGVQD (reference sequence).

At least ten counts were recorded for this clonotype. An end of the junction does not agree with germline; a read error may underlie this. The chain uses TRBV4-2 and TRBJ2-5, with 7 bases aligning to TRBD2. CDR1 is LGHNA, CDR2 YNFKEQ, per germline. The CDR3 is 14 amino acids. The CDR3 DNA follows: TGCGCCAGCAGCCAAGGGTTAGCGGGAGAGACCCAGTACTTC. It yields the protein CASSQGLAGETQYF.

This clonotype was seen a single time. This rearrangement joins TRBV7-9 to TRBJ2-1, with TRBD2 identical over 10 bases. In germline, CDR1 is SEHNR, CDR2 FQNEAQ (reference sequence). Trimming took 4 bases from V and 2 from J; bases not matched to a gene: 8. This CDR3 contains 17 residues. In DNA, the CDR3 is TGTGCCAGCAGCTCCCAGCGGGGGGGCCTCGCCTACAATGAGCAGTTCTTC. Translated, it gives CASSSQRGGLAYNEQFF.

This clonotype was detected ten times or more. The chain is built from TRBV4-1 and TRBJ1-2, with D maybe TRBD1 (5 bases). This CDR3 has 15 amino acids. CDR1 MGHRA and CDR2 YSYEKL come from the germline V gene. The V end was cut by 2 bases, the J end by 0 bases, with 10 bases between. CDR3 sequence reads: CASSQPNRPNYGYTF. CDR3 DNA sequence: TGCGCCAGCAGCCAACCTAACAGGCCTAACTATGGCTACACCTTC.

The chain is built from TRBV24-1 and TRBJ2-5; no clear D. CDR1 KGHDR and CDR2 SFDVKD come from the germline V gene. CDR3 length equals 13 residues. V was pared by 1 base and J by 3 bases, with 5 bases between. CDR3 bases: TGTGCCACCAGTGATTTAACTAAAGAGACCCAGTACTTC. It translates to CATSDLTKETQYF.

The J gene is TRBJ2-5, the V gene TRBV15, with D unclear. The CDR3 runs 13 residues. Between the trimmed V and J ends, which lost 4 bases and 5 bases, there was a span of 11 bases. The germline V gene has CDR1 LNHNV and CDR2 YYDKDF (reference sequence). The CDR3 DNA reads as TGTGCCACCAGCAATGTGGGCTGGGAGACCCAGTACTTC. This codes for CATSNVGWETQYF.

The gene calls are TRBV6-1 and TRBJ1-5; TRBD1 is a possible D gene (5 bases). The V gene's germline CDR1 is MNHNS and CDR2 SASEGT. V was pared by 6 bases and J by 9 bases, with 18 bases between. There are 14 residues in the CDR3. The CDR3 nucleotides read TGTGCCAGCAGGGAGGGGTCGGGGGGTTCGCCCCAGCATTTT. Amino acid sequence: CASREGSGGSPQHF.

This clonotype showed up many times. CDR3 coding DNA: TGTGCCAGCACCCTAGGGGGGGCTCCCTTGAACACCATATATTTT. It yields the protein CASTLGGAPLNTIYF. This chain connects TRBV12-3 or TRBV12-4 to TRBJ1-3; a weak D match, TRBD1 (6 bases). The CDR3 is 15 amino acids. V lost 7 bases and J 7 bases, leaving 20 bases between the germline ends.

J is TRBJ2-1 and V is TRBV5-6, with D uncertain. The germline V and J ends were trimmed by 4 bases and 5 bases, with 16 bases remaining between them. Looked up from germline, CDR1 is SGHDT and CDR2 is YYEEEE. The CDR3 sequence is 15 residues long. CDR3 nucleotide sequence: TGTGCCAGCAGCCCCGTGGCAGGTAGGCACAATGAGCAGTTCTTC. This translates into CASSPVAGRHNEQFF.

At least ten counts were recorded for this clonotype. This chain links TRBV10-3 with TRBJ2-1, with TRBD2 matching over 11 bases. Per germline, CDR1 ENHRY and CDR2 SYGVKD. This CDR3 spans 16 amino acids. The trim removed 1 base at V and 5 bases at J, leaving 4 bases unmatched. The CDR3 DNA reads TGTGCCATCAGTGAGTATCAGACTAGCGGGAACAATGAGCAGTTCTTC. Amino acid sequence: CAISEYQTSGNNEQFF.

The chain employs TRBV5-1 and TRBJ2-1; TRBD1 agrees at 9 bases. CDR3 length: 14 residues. The germline V gene has CDR1 SGHRS and CDR2 YFSETQ. V lost 4 bases and J lost 7; bases outside the gene matches: 6. The CDR3 bases are TGCGCCAGCAGCGGATGGGACAGGGTAAATGAGCAGTTCTTC. It encodes CASSGWDRVNEQFF.

The chain links TRBV5-1 to TRBJ2-1; D is ambiguous. Germline loops: CDR1 SGHRS, CDR2 YFSETQ. The CDR3 is made up of 16 amino acids. Trimming shortened V by 0 bases and J by 5 bases, and 15 bases separated the two germline ends. The CDR3 nucleotides are TGCGCCAGCAGCTTGGGGGTAAGGGTACTCGACAATGAGCAGTTCTTC. Encoded protein: CASSLGVRVLDNEQFF.

As concerns this clonotype: This is likely a read error, given that the CDR3 carries no conserved phenylalanine or tryptophan at its end. The J gene is TRBJ1-5, the V gene TRBV12-3 or TRBV12-4, with D perhaps TRBD1 (5 bases). CDR3 length: 13 amino acids. CDR3 in amino acids: CASRQGSNPPQHL. CDR3 sequence (DNA): TGTGCCAGCAGGCAGGGTTCGAATCCGCCCCAGCATCTT.

This chain joins TRBV5-1 and TRBJ2-2, with D perhaps being TRBD1 or TRBD2 (6 bases each). Germline V gene sequence: CDR1 SGHRS, CDR2 YFSETQ. The CDR3 runs 17 residues. Deletions cut 4 bases from V and 1 base from J, with 17 bases between. The DNA for the CDR3 is TGCGCCAGCAGCCTCCCCAAGGGGGGCAAGAACACCGGGGAGCTGTTTTTT. It yields the protein CASSLPKGGKNTGELFF.

The chain joins TRBV7-9 to TRBJ1-2; 7 bases are a match to TRBD1. The CDR3 is 13 residues long. CDR1 and CDR2 (germline): SEHNR, FQNEAQ (reference sequence). V lost 5 bases to trimming and J lost 6 bases; unmatched junction nucleotides: 6. The CDR3 region has the DNA TGTGCCAGCAGCCGACAGGGTGCCCATGGCTACACCTTC. The encoded protein is CASSRQGAHGYTF.

The chain employs TRBV11-3 and TRBJ1-3; D not resolved. Deletions cut 5 bases from V and 1 base from J, with 9 bases between. In germline, CDR1 is SGHNT, CDR2 YENEEA. This CDR3 is built from 14 residues. CDR3 region: CASSAGLSGNTIYF. The CDR3 DNA is TGTGCCAGCAGCGCTGGACTATCTGGAAACACCATATATTTT.

V is TRBV7-3 and J is TRBJ1-1; D is uncertain. This CDR3 spans 14 amino acids. Germline-derived CDR1 and CDR2 are SGHTA and FQGTGA. Trimming left V 0 bases short and J 11 bases short, with 16 bases between. CDR3 sequence (DNA): TGTGCCAGCAGCTTAACACCGGGCCCCCAAGGTGCTTTCTTT. Translated, it gives CASSLTPGPQGAFF.

The V and J genes are TRBV19 and TRBJ2-3, with a weak D call TRBD2 (5 bases). Germline-derived CDR1 and CDR2 are LNHDA and SQIVND (reference sequence). The V end was cut by 4 bases, the J end by 2 bases, with 13 bases between. The CDR3 is made up of 15 amino acids. CDR3 DNA sequence: TGTGCCAGTAGTAGCGGGCCCGAAGCCACAGATACGCAGTATTTT. It translates to CASSSGPEATDTQYF.

The chain carries TRBV20-1 and TRBJ2-7; a weak D match, TRBD2 (6 bases). The CDR3 consists of 14 residues. The germline gives CDR1 DFQATT, CDR2 SNEGSKA (reference sequence). V lost 6 bases and J 0 bases, leaving 15 bases between the germline ends. CDR3 in amino acids: CSATGTGSSYEQYF. The CDR3 nucleotides read TGCAGTGCCACTGGGACTGGGAGCTCCTACGAGCAGTACTTC.

The chain uses TRBV7-9 and TRBJ1-2, with TRBD1 as a possible D gene (6 bases). Germline CDR1 SEHNR, CDR2 FQNEAQ (reference sequence). Trimming took 3 bases from V and 6 from J, leaving 14 bases between them. The CDR3 spans 14 residues. The CDR3 loop reads CASSLMGGLDGYTF. CDR3 DNA sequence: TGTGCCAGCAGCTTGATGGGGGGGCTTGATGGCTACACCTTC. The full variable domain, with the rest looked up from reference TRBV7-9 and TRBJ1-2, is DTGVSQNPRHKITKRGQNVTFRCDPISEHNRLYWYRQTLGQGPEFLTYFQNEAQLEKSRLLSDRFSAERPKGSFSTLEIQRTEQGDSAMYLCASSLMGGLDGYTFGSGTRLTVV.

This chain uses TRBV29-1 with TRBJ1-1; possibly TRBD1 for D (5 bases). Germline V gene sequence: CDR1 SQVTM, CDR2 ANQGSEA. The length of the CDR3 is 13 residues. The V end lost 6 bases, the J end lost 4 bases, and 15 bases lay between the germline ends. The CDR3 here is CSVDNAGSTEAFF. The CDR3 nucleotides are TGCAGCGTCGACAATGCAGGGAGCACTGAAGCTTTCTTT. Full variable domain (rest looked up from reference TRBV29-1 and TRBJ1-1): SAVISQKPSRDICQRGTSLTIQCQVDSQVTMMFWYRQQPGQSLTLIATANQGSEATYESGFVIDKFPISRPNLTFSTLTVSNMSPEDSSIYLCSVDNAGSTEAFFGQGTRLTVV.

A few counts support this clonotype. The chain carries TRBV10-3 and TRBJ1-2, with 7 positions matching TRBD1. With V trimmed by 3 bases and J by 4 bases, 8 bases remained unmatched. The CDR3 is 15 amino acids. The germline V gene has CDR1 ENHRY and CDR2 SYGVKD. CDR3 sequence: CAISDRRQGPYGYTF. The CDR3 region has the DNA TGTGCCATCAGTGACCGCCGACAGGGTCCCTATGGCTACACCTTC.

The chain couples TRBV7-9 to TRBJ1-6; D not certain. Germline loops: CDR1 SEHNR, CDR2 FQNEAQ (reference sequence). Deletions cut 5 bases from V and 7 bases from J, with 6 bases between. The CDR3 is made up of 12 amino acids. The CDR3 DNA sequence: TGTGCCAGCAGCGACCAGAATTCACCCCTCCACTTT. As protein: CASSDQNSPLHF.

This clonotype was picked up a small number of times. V usage is TRBV29-1 and J usage is TRBJ1-2; D may be TRBD1 (5 bases). Trimming removed 2 bases at V and 5 bases at J, with 12 bases between. The CDR3 has 13 amino acids. The germline V gene encodes CDR1 SQVTM and CDR2 ANQGSEA. DNA of the CDR3: TGCAGCGTTGAAAGGCAGGGTGAATATGGCTACACCTTC. Protein: CSVERQGEYGYTF.

This chain joins TRBV2 and TRBJ1-3; possible D gene TRBD1, 5 bases. The germline gives CDR1 SNHLY, CDR2 FYNNEI. V was pared by 4 bases and J by 0 bases, with 10 bases between. This CDR3 is 15 amino acids long. The CDR3 region is CASSVGLNSGNTIYF. Written as DNA, the CDR3 is TGTGCCAGCAGTGTGGGACTTAACTCTGGAAACACCATATATTTT.

The J gene is TRBJ2-7, the V gene TRBV12-3 or TRBV12-4; TRBD2 aligns across 7 bases. Trimming removed 3 bases from V and 8 bases from J; junction bases left unmatched: 10. The CDR3 contains 14 residues. CDR3 DNA: TGTGCCAGCAGTTTGTTGGGAGGGCCTCGCCAGCAGTACTTC. Translated, it gives CASSLLGGPRQQYF.

This clonotype was seen a handful of times. This sequence joins TRBV18 and TRBJ1-5; perhaps TRBD1 as D (6 bases). Germline V gene lookup returns CDR1 KGHSH and CDR2 LQKENI. Trimming stripped 4 bases from V and 11 bases from J, with 21 bases between. This CDR3 region has 15 residues. The CDR3 is CASSQGLNQGSSQHF. In nucleotides, the CDR3 is TGTGCCAGCTCACAAGGGTTAAACCAGGGGTCGTCCCAGCATTTT.

There are many counts of this clonotype. V is TRBV5-1 and J is TRBJ1-1; D unresolved. The CDR3 covers 13 residues. The V gene's germline CDR1 is SGHRS and CDR2 YFSETQ. Trimming pared 3 bases from V and 6 bases from J, leaving 12 bases between. The CDR3 DNA reads TGCGCCAGCAGCTCCCCCAGGAGTGCTGAAGCTTTCTTT. Translating gives CASSSPRSAEAFF.